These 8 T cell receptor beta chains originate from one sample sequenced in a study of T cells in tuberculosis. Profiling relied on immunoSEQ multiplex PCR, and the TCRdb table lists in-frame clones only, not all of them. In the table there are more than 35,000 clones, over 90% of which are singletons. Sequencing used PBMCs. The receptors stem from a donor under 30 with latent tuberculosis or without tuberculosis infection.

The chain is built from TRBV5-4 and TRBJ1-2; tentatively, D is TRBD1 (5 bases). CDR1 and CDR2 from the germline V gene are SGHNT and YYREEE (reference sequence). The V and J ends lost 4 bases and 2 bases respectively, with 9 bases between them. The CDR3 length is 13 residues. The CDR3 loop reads CASSRQSNYGYTF. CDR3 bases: TGTGCCAGCAGCCGACAGTCCAACTATGGCTACACCTTC. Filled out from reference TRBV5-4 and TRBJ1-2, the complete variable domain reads ETGVTQSPTHLIKTRGQQVTLRCSSQSGHNTVSWYQQALGQGPQFIFQYYREEENGRGNFPPRFSGLQFPNYSSELNVNALELDDSALYLCASSRQSNYGYTFGSGTRLTVV.

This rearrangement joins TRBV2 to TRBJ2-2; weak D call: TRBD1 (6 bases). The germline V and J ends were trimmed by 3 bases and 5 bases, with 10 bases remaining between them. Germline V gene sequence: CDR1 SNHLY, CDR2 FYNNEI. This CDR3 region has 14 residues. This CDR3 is CASSDRGGTGELFF. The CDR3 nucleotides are TGTGCCAGCAGTGACAGGGGTGGAACCGGGGAGCTGTTTTTT.

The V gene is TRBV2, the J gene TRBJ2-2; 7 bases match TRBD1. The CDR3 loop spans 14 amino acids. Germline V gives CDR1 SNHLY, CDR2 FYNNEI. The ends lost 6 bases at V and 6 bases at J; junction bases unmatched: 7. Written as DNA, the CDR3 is TGTGCCAGCAGGGCCGACAGGGATCCCGGGGAGCTGTTTTTT. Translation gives CASRADRDPGELFF.

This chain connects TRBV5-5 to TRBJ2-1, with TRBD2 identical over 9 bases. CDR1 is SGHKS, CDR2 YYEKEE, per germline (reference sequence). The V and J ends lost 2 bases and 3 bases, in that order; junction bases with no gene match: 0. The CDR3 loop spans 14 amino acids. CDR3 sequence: CASSFSGSYNEQFF. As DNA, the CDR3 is TGTGCCAGCAGCTTTAGCGGGAGCTACAATGAGCAGTTCTTC.

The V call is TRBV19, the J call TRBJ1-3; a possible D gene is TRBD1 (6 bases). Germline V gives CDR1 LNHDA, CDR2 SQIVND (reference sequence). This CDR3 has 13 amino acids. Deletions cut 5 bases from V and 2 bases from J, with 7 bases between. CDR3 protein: CASSAGAGNTIYF. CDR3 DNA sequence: TGTGCCAGTAGTGCAGGGGCTGGAAACACCATATATTTT. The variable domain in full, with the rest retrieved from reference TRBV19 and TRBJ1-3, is DGGITQSPKYLFRKEGQNVTLSCEQNLNHDAMYWYRQDPGQGLRLIYYSQIVNDFQKGDIAEGYSVSREKKESFPLTVTSAQKNPTAFYLCASSAGAGNTIYFGEGSWLTVV.

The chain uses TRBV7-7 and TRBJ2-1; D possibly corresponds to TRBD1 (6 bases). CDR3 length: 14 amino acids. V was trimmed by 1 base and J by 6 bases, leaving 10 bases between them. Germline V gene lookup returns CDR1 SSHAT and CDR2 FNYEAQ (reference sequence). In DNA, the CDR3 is TGTGCCAGCAGCTTAGAAGGCAGGGGCAATGAGCAGTTCTTC. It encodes CASSLEGRGNEQFF. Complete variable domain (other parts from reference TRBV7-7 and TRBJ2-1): GAGVSQSPRYKVTKRGQDVTLRCDPISSHATLYWYQQALGQGPEFLTYFNYEAQPDKSGLPSDRFSAERPEGSISTLTIQRTEQRDSAMYRCASSLEGRGNEQFFGPGTRLTVL.

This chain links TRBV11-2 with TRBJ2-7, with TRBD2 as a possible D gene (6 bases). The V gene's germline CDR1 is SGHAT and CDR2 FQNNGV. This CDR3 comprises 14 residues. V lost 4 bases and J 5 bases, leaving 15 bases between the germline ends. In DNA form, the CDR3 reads TGTGCCAGCAGCTCTGTCCGGGAGATCAACGAGCAGTACTTC. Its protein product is CASSSVREINEQYF.

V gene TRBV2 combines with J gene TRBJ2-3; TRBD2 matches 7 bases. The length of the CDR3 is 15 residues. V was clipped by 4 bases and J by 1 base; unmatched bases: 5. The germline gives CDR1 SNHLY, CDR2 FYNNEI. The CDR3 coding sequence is TGTGCCAGCAGTGTAGGGCTAGCGGGCACAGATACGCAGTATTTT. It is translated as CASSVGLAGTDTQYF.